The T cell receptor (beta chain) described here comes from a study of blood T cell repertoires in COVID-19. Germline lookup yields CDR1 ENHRY and CDR2 SYGVKD. J lost 4 bases, V lost 6 bases, and 9 bases had no gene match. The length of the CDR3 is 16 residues. Methods used by the authors: Amplified reference gene primers provided the basis for estimating nucleated cell counts. Using immunoSEQ multiplex PCR, the repertoire was profiled, and TCRdb retains in-frame clones only, with some absent. D and trimming come from the DNA, and the V and J calls and clone size come from that table. Of about 100,000 clones in the sample, 84% were seen once.

The V gene is TRBV10-3, the J gene TRBJ2-3, with 11 bases fitting TRBD2. The sample taken for sequencing was peripheral blood. The receptor was derived from a human donor in a cohort sampled during active COVID-19. The CDR3, as DNA: TGTGCCATCAGGGGGAATAGCGGGAGGGAAGCAGATACGCAGTATTTT. As protein: CAIRGNSGREADTQYF.